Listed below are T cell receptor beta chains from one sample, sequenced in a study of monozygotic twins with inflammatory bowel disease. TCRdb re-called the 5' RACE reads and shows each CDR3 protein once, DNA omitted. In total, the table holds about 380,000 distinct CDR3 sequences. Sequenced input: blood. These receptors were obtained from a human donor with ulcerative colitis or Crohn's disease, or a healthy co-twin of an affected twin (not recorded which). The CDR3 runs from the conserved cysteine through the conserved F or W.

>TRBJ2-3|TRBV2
CASSADREGTDTQYF
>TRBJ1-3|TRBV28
CASSSLRNTIYF
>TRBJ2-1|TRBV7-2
CASSLQRGGLYNEQFF
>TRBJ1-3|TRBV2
CASSGEQASGNTIYF
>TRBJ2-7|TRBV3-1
CASSQGGLSYEQYF
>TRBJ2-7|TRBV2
CASSEVRGTYEQYF
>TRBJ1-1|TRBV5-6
CASSLDRFTNTEAFF
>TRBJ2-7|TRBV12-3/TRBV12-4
CASSFGTGREEQYF
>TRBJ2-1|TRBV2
CASSVLTGEDEQFF
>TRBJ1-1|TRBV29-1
CNPVVVCVNTEAFF
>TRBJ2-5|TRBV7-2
CASTSAGGRQETQYF
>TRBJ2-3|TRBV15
CATSRGGDTQYF
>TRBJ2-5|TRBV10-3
CAISESQGMETQYF
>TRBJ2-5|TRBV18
CASSPGSAETQYF
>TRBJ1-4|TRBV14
CASSQDWARTNEKLFF
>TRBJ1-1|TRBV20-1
CSAREGTGLAFF
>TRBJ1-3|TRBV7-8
CASSLQGYIRNTIYF
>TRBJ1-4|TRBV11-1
CASSSRGTGATVGEKLFF
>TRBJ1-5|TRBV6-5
CASSYSYNSNQPQHF
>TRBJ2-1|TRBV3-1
CASSQGGPSYNEQFF
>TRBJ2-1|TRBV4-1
CASSQVTPYNEQFF
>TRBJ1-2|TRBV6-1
CASSDTGSYGYTF
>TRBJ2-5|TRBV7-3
CASSKQGGGQETQYF
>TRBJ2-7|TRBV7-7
CASSRQMWDPGYEQYF
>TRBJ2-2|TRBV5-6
CASSSGGGVGSGELFF
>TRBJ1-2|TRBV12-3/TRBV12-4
CASSLSGDYGYTF
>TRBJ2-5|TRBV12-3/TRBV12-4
CASSFEGPETQYF
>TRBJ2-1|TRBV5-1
CASSLANGPGGDNEQFF
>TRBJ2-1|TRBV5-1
CASSLAGTGVINEQFF
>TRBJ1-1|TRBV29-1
CSGGQPNTEAFF
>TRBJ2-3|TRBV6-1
CASSEAGGRPDTQYF
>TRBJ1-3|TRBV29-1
CSVDKAGAGNTIYF
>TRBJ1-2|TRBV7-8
CASSSKPNQRTGGGGYTF
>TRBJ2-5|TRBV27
CASSLTTGRGTQYF
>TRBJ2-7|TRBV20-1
CSARDRGVGLNEQYF
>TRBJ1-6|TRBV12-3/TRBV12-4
CASSEGRVARVLGSPLHF
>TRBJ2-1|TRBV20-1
CSASRDRYNEQFF
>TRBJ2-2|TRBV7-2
CASSLRTGVDQVGELFF
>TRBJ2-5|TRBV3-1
CASSQDGLGGSETQYF
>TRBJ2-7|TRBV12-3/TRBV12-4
CASNWGQRREQYF
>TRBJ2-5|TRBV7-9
CASSPLIFAGEETQYF
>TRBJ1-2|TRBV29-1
CSTRAGSINYGYTF
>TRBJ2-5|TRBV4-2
CASSQDRPETQYF
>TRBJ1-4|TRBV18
CASSPPGTPNEKLFF
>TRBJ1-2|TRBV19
CASATGGLYYGYTF
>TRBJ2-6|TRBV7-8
CASSFVLAGGGAGANVLTF
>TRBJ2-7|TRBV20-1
CSAGRLRESYEQYF
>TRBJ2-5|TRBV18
CASSPSEGQETQYF
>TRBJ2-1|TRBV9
CASSELGLAAYNEQFF
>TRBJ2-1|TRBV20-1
CSARDTGLKSYNEQFF